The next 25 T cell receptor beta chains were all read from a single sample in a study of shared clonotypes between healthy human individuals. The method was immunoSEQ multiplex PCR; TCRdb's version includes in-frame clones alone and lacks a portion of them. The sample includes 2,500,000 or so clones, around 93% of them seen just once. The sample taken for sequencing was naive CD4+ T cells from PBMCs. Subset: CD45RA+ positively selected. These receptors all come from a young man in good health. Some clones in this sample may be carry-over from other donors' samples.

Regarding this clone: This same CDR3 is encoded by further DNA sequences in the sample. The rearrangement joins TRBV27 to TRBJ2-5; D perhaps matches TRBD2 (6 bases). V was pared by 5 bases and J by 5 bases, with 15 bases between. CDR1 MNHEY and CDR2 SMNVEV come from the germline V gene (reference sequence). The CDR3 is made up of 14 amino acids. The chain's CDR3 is CASSPRRGRETQYF. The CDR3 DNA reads TGTGCCAGCAGTCCCCGCCGAGGGAGGGAGACCCAGTACTTC.

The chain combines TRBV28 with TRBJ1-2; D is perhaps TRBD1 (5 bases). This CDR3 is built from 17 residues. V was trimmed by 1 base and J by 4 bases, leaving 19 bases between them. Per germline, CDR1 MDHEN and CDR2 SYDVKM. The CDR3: CASSLLSSFRAIYGYTF. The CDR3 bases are TGTGCCAGCAGTTTATTGTCGTCGTTCAGGGCCATCTATGGCTACACCTTC.

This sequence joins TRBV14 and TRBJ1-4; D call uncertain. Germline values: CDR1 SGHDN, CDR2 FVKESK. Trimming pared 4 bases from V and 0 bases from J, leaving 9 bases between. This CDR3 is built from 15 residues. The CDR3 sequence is CASSLRRPTNEKLFF. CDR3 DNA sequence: TGTGCCAGCAGCCTCCGAAGGCCAACTAATGAAAAACTGTTTTTT.

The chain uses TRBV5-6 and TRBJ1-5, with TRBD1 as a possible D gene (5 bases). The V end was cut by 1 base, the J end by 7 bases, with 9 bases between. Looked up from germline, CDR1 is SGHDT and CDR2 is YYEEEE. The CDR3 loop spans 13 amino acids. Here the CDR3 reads CASSLSGGQPQHF. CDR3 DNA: TGTGCCAGCAGCTTGTCGGGGGGACAGCCCCAGCATTTT.

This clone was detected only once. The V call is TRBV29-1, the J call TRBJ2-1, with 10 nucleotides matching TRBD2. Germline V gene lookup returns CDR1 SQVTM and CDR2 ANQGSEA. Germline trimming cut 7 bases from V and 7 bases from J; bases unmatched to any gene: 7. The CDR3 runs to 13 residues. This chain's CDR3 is CSASGTSENEQFF. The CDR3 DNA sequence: TGCAGCGCTTCCGGGACTAGCGAAAATGAGCAGTTCTTC.

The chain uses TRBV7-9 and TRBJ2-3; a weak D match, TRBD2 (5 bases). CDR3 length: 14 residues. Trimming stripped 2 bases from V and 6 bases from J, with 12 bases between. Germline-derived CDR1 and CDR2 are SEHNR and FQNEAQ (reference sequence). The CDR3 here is CASSLRLNSDTQYF. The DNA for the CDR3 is TGTGCCAGCAGCTTACGACTAAACTCCGATACGCAGTATTTT. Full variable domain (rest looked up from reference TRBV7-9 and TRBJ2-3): DTGVSQNPRHKITKRGQNVTFRCDPISEHNRLYWYRQTLGQGPEFLTYFQNEAQLEKSRLLSDRFSAERPKGSFSTLEIQRTEQGDSAMYLCASSLRLNSDTQYFGPGTRLTVL.

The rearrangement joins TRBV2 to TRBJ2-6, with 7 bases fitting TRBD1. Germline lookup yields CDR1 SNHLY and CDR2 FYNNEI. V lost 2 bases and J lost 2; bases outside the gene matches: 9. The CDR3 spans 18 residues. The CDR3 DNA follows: TGTGCCAGCAGTGAACAAGGGAGACAGGGAACTGGGGCCAACGTCCTGACTTTC. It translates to CASSEQGRQGTGANVLTF.

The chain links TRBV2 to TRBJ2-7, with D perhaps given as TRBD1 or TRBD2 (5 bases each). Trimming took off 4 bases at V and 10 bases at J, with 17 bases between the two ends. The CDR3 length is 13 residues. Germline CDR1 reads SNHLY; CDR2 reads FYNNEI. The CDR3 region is CASSGRSGGEQYF. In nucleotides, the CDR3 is TGTGCCAGCAGTGGCCGATCTGGGGGAGAACAGTACTTC.

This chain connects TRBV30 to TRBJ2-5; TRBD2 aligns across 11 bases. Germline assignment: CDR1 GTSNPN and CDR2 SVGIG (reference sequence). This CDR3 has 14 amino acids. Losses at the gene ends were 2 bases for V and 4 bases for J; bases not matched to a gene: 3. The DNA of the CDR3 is TGTGCCTGGAGTTCAGGGACTAGCGGAGAGACCCAGTACTTC. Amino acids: CAWSSGTSGETQYF.

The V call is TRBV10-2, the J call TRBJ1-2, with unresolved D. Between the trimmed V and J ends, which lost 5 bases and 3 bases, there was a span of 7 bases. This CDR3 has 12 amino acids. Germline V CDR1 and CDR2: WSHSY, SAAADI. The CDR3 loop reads CASSHQDYGYTF. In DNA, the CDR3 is TGCGCCAGCAGTCACCAAGACTATGGCTACACCTTC.

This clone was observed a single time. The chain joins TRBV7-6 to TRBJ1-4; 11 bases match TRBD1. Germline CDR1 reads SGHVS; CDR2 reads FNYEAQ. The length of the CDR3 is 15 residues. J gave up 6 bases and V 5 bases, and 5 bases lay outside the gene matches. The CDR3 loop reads CASSPRTGGDEKLFF. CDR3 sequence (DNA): TGTGCCAGCAGCCCCCGGACAGGGGGCGATGAAAAACTGTTTTTT.

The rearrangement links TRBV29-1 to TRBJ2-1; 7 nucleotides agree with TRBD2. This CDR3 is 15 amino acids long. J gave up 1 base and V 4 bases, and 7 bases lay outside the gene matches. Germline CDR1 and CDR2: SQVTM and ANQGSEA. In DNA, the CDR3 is TGCAGCGTTGGAGGGCTAGCGGATTCCTACAATGAGCAGTTCTTC. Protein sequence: CSVGGLADSYNEQFF.

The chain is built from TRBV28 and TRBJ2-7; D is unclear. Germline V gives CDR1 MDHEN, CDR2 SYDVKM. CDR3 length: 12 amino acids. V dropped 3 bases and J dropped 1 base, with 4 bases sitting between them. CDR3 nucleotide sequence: TGTGCCAGCAGTTTTGAGTCCTACGAGCAGTACTTC. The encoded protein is CASSFESYEQYF. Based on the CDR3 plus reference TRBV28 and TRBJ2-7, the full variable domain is DVKVTQSSRYLVKRTGEKVFLECVQDMDHENMFWYRQDPGLGLRLIYFSYDVKMKEKGDIPEGYSVSREKKERFSLILESASTNQTSMYLCASSFESYEQYFGPGTRLTVT.

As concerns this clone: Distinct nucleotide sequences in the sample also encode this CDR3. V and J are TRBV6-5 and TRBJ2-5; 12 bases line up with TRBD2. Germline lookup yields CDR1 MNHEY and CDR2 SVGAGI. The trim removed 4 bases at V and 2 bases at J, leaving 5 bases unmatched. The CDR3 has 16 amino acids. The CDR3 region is CASSFGLAGGQETQYF. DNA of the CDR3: TGTGCCAGCAGTTTCGGGCTAGCGGGAGGGCAAGAGACCCAGTACTTC.

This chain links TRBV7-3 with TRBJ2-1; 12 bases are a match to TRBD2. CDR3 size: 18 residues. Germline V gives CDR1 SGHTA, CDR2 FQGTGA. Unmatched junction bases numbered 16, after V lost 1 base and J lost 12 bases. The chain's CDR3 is CASSLNPPTSGGSDGQFF. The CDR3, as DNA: TGTGCCAGCAGCTTAAACCCCCCGACTAGCGGGGGAAGCGATGGGCAGTTCTTC.

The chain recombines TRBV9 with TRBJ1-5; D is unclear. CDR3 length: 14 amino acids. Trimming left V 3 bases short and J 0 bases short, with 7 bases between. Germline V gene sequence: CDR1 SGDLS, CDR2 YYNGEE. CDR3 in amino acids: CASSADNSNQPQHF. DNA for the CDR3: TGTGCCAGCAGCGCAGACAATAGCAATCAGCCCCAGCATTTT.

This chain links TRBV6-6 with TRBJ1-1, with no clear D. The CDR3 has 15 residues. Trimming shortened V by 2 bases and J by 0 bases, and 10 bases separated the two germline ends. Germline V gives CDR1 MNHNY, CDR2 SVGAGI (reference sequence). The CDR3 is CASSYEQMLNTEAFF. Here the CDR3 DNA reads TGTGCCAGCAGTTACGAGCAGATGCTGAACACTGAAGCTTTCTTT.

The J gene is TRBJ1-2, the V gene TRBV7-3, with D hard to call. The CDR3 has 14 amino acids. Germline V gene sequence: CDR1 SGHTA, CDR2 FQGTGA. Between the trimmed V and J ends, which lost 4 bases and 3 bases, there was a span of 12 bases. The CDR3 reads CASSYSGGDYGYTF. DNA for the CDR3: TGTGCCAGCAGCTATTCGGGCGGCGACTATGGCTACACCTTC.

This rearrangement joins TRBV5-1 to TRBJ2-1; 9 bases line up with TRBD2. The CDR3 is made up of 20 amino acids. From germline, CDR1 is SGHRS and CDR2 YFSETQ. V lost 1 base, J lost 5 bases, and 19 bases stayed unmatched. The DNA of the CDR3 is TGCGCCAGCAGCTTGATTGGGGGACTAGCAAGAGTAGGGTTCGACAATGAGCAGTTCTTC. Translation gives CASSLIGGLARVGFDNEQFF.

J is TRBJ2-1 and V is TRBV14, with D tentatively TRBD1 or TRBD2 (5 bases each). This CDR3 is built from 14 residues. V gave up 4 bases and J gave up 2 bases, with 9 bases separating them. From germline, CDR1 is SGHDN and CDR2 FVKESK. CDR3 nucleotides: TGTGCCAGCAGCCCTGGGACCACCTACAATGAGCAGTTCTTC. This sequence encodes CASSPGTTYNEQFF.

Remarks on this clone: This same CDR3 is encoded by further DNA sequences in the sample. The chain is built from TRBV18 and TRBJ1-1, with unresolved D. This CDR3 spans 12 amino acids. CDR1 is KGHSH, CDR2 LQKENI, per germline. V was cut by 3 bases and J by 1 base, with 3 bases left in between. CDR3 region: CASSPTNTEAFF. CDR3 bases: TGTGCCAGCTCACCCACGAACACTGAAGCTTTCTTT. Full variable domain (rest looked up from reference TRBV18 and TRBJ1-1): NAGVMQNPRHLVRRRGQEARLRCSPMKGHSHVYWYRQLPEEGLKFMVYLQKENIIDESGMPKERFSAEFPKEGPSILRIQQVVRGDSAAYFCASSPTNTEAFFGQGTRLTVV.

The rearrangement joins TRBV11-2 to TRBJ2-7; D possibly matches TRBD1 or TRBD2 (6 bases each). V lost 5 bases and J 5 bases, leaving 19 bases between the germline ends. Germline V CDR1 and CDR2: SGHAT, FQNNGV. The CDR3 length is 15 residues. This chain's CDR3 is CASSLTGYSGNEQYF. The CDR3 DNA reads TGTGCCAGCAGCCTGACAGGATATAGCGGCAACGAGCAGTACTTC.

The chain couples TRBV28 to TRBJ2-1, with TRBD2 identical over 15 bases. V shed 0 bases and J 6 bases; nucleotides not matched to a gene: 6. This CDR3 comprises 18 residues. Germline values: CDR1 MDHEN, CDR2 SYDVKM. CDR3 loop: CASSLWGTSGRHFNEQFF. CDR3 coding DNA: TGTGCCAGCAGTTTATGGGGGACTAGCGGGAGGCATTTCAATGAGCAGTTCTTC.

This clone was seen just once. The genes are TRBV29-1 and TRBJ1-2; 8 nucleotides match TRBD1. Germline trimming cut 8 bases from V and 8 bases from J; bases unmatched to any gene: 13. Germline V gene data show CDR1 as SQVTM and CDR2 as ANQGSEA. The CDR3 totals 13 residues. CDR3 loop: CSLTPWTGLGYTF. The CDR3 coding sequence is TGCAGCCTCACCCCCTGGACAGGGTTAGGCTACACCTTC.

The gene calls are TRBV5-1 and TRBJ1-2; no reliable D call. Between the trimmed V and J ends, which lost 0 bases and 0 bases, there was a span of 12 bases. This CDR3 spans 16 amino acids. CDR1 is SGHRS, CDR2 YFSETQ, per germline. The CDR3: CASSLAPSGANYGYTF. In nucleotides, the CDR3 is TGCGCCAGCAGCTTGGCCCCGTCGGGAGCTAACTATGGCTACACCTTC.